These 20 T cell receptor beta chains were all obtained from the same sample, sequenced in a study of cytomegalovirus exposure and HLA in healthy donors. Primers for the PCR totalled 60 Vbeta and 13 Jbeta. Generated by immunoSEQ multiplex PCR, the TCRdb table keeps only in-frame clones and is missing some. Of around 180,000 clones listed, around three quarters are singletons. Material for sequencing was PBMCs. These TCRs come from a woman aged 40 to 49 in good health and CMV-seronegative.

A note on this clone: The junction does not match germline at one end; this may be a read error. The J gene is TRBJ1-5, the V gene TRBV7-9, with D perhaps TRBD1 (5 bases). The CDR3 spans 16 residues. Germline V gene data show CDR1 as SEHNR and CDR2 as FQNEAQ (reference sequence). The CDR3 DNA reads TGTTCCAGCAGCTTAGGTCGGGGGGGGGTCTACCAGCCCCAGCATTTT. Its protein is CSSSLGRGGVYQPQHF.

The rearrangement joins TRBV5-1 to TRBJ2-1; 12 bases agree with TRBD1. V lost 5 bases, J lost 6 bases, and 6 bases stayed unmatched. In germline, CDR1 is SGHRS, CDR2 YFSETQ. There are 15 residues in the CDR3. CDR3 DNA: TGCGCCAGCAGACTCGGGACAGGGGGCGTCAATGAGCAGTTCTTC. It yields the protein CASRLGTGGVNEQFF.

The gene calls are TRBV6-1 and TRBJ1-1; 7 positions match TRBD1. In germline, CDR1 is MNHNS, CDR2 SASEGT. The CDR3 length is 14 residues. The V and J ends lost 6 bases and 3 bases, in that order; junction bases with no gene match: 7. CDR3 loop: CASRPTGPYTEAFF. The DNA for the CDR3 is TGTGCCAGCAGACCGACAGGGCCTTACACTGAAGCTTTCTTT.

This chain uses TRBV7-8 with TRBJ1-5; TRBD1 matches 7 bases. The CDR3 totals 14 residues. V was clipped by 1 base and J by 11 bases; unmatched bases: 8. Germline CDR1 is SGHVS and CDR2 is FQNEAQ. The chain's CDR3 is CASSLDRGSGTQHF. CDR3 in DNA: TGTGCCAGCAGCTTAGACAGGGGTAGCGGAACCCAGCATTTT.

This sequence joins TRBV6-5 and TRBJ1-5; tentatively, D is TRBD1 (5 bases). V was shortened by 6 bases and J by 0 bases, with 12 bases between the two germline ends. The CDR3 contains 15 residues. Germline assignment: CDR1 MNHEY and CDR2 SVGAGI. CDR3 bases: TGTGCCAGCAGAACCGACGGGGGTAGCAATCAGCCCCAGCATTTT. This translates into CASRTDGGSNQPQHF.

The chain recombines TRBV19 with TRBJ1-4, with 7 bases identical to TRBD1. Looked up from germline, CDR1 is LNHDA and CDR2 is SQIVND (reference sequence). The CDR3 has 14 amino acids. V was pared by 5 bases and J by 10 bases, with 10 bases of the junction left unmatched. As DNA, the CDR3 is TGTGCCAGTAGTGCATCAGGGGGTAACGGAAAACTGTTTTTT. It yields the protein CASSASGGNGKLFF.

This clone came up once. DNA for the CDR3: TGTGCCAGCAGGGGGGGCAGCGGGAGTGGGTTGCAAGAGACCCAGTACTTC. Its translation is CASRGGSGSGLQETQYF. The chain employs TRBV2 and TRBJ2-5, with 8 bases aligning to TRBD2. Germline V lookup: CDR1 SNHLY, CDR2 FYNNEI. This CDR3 contains 17 residues. V shed 6 bases, J shed 2 bases, and the junction held 14 bases outside the gene matches.

The rearrangement links TRBV6-1 to TRBJ1-3, with TRBD1 as a possible D gene (5 bases). The germline V and J ends were trimmed by 9 bases and 0 bases, with 15 bases remaining between them. Germline V gene lookup returns CDR1 MNHNS and CDR2 SASEGT. This CDR3 is 15 amino acids long. The CDR3 is CASPYQGDSGNTIYF. CDR3 coding DNA: TGTGCCAGTCCATACCAGGGTGACTCTGGAAACACCATATATTTT.

V gene TRBV18 combines with J gene TRBJ1-5; 9 nucleotides line up with TRBD1. The CDR3 runs 17 residues. V trimming: 3 bases; J trimming: 0 bases; junction bases outside the gene matches: 6. CDR1 is KGHSH, CDR2 LQKENI, per germline. CDR3 coding DNA: TGTGCCAGCTCACCTGACAGGGGGGTTTATAGCAATCAGCCCCAGCATTTT. Protein sequence: CASSPDRGVYSNQPQHF.

This clone was counted between two and nine times. V and J are TRBV27 and TRBJ2-7; 7 bases fit TRBD1. Losses at the gene ends were 8 bases for V and 0 bases for J; bases not matched to a gene: 7. The CDR3 sequence is 14 residues long. Germline V gene lookup returns CDR1 MNHEY and CDR2 SMNVEV (reference sequence). The CDR3 DNA follows: TGTGCCAGCCGACCGGGACAGTTCTCCTACGAGCAGTACTTC. Amino acids: CASRPGQFSYEQYF.

J is TRBJ1-2 and V is TRBV5-5; 7 bases line up with TRBD1. The CDR3 extends over 16 amino acids. Looked up from germline, CDR1 is SGHKS and CDR2 is YYEKEE (reference sequence). Germline trimming cut 3 bases from V and 3 bases from J; bases unmatched to any gene: 11. In DNA form, the CDR3 reads TGTGCCAGCAGCTGGGGGGCAGGGGGGCGCGACTATGGCTACACCTTC. Translated, it gives CASSWGAGGRDYGYTF.

This chain joins TRBV6-5 and TRBJ1-2; no clear D. Trimming cost V 0 bases and J 3 bases, with 8 bases left between them. This CDR3 has 14 amino acids. Per germline, CDR1 MNHEY and CDR2 SVGAGI. The CDR3 spells CASSYSLTDYGYTF. The DNA for the CDR3 is TGTGCCAGCAGTTACTCCCTAACGGACTATGGCTACACCTTC.

With regard to this clone: Other DNA sequences in the sample encode the same CDR3. The V call is TRBV9, the J call TRBJ2-1; a possible D gene is TRBD1 (5 bases). With 2 bases removed from V and 1 base from J, the gap between germline ends came to 7 bases. Germline CDR1 reads SGDLS; CDR2 reads YYNGEE. The CDR3 runs to 14 residues. For the CDR3, the DNA is TGTGCCAGCAGCGTGGCAGGGTCCTACAATGAGCAGTTCTTC. The encoded protein is CASSVAGSYNEQFF.

In regard to this clone: This sample includes further DNA sequences coding for the same CDR3. V gene TRBV5-1 combines with J gene TRBJ1-1, with D possibly matching TRBD1 (5 bases). The CDR3 runs 14 residues. The V and J ends lost 4 bases and 4 bases respectively, with 14 bases between them. Germline loops: CDR1 SGHRS, CDR2 YFSETQ. The CDR3 bases are TGCGCCAGCAGCCTATCCCAGGGAGGCACTGAAGCTTTCTTT. Its translation: CASSLSQGGTEAFF.

The chain is built from TRBV19 and TRBJ1-4; D call uncertain. This CDR3 is 15 amino acids long. V was cut by 5 bases and J by 7 bases, with 17 bases left in between. The germline CDR1 and CDR2 sequences are LNHDA and SQIVND (reference sequence). The CDR3 region has the DNA TGTGCCAGTAGTCCAGCGGACGGTCGGAGTGAAAAACTGTTTTTT. Amino acids: CASSPADGRSEKLFF.

This sequence joins TRBV6-6 and TRBJ1-2; TRBD1 agrees at 9 bases. V lost 2 bases and J lost 7; bases outside the gene matches: 8. In germline, CDR1 is MNHNY, CDR2 SVGAGI (reference sequence). The CDR3 contains 15 residues. In DNA form, the CDR3 reads TGTGCCAGCAGTTACCCGGACAGGGGATTATTTGGCTACACCTTC. Translating gives CASSYPDRGLFGYTF.

The V gene is TRBV5-1, the J gene TRBJ2-1, with 7 bases aligning to TRBD1. This CDR3 comprises 14 residues. V was clipped by 4 bases and J by 7 bases; unmatched bases: 8. Germline V lookup: CDR1 SGHRS, CDR2 YFSETQ. CDR3 region: CASSTRTGTNEQFF. CDR3 nucleotide sequence: TGCGCCAGCAGCACCCGGACAGGAACGAATGAGCAGTTCTTC.

CDR3 nucleotides: TGCGCCAGCAGCTCGGGGGGGCCGACAGATACGCAGTATTTT. Residues: CASSSGGPTDTQYF. The chain links TRBV5-1 to TRBJ2-3; 8 bases are a match to TRBD2. Germline V CDR1 and CDR2: SGHRS, YFSETQ. This CDR3 is 14 amino acids long. Germline trimming cut 3 bases from V and 3 bases from J; bases unmatched to any gene: 3.

This clone was seen a single time. Here the CDR3 reads CASSRLAGEETQYF. In DNA form, the CDR3 reads TGCGCCAGCAGCCGACTAGCGGGAGAGGAGACCCAGTACTTC. The chain uses TRBV5-1 and TRBJ2-5; 12 positions agree with TRBD2. Germline V gene sequence: CDR1 SGHRS, CDR2 YFSETQ. V trimming: 4 bases; J trimming: 5 bases; junction bases outside the gene matches: 3. This CDR3 is 14 amino acids long. Variable domain in full (rest from reference TRBV5-1 and TRBJ2-5): KAGVTQTPRYLIKTRGQQVTLSCSPISGHRSVSWYQQTPGQGLQFLFEYFSETQRNKGNFPGRFSGRQFSNSRSEMNVSTLELGDSALYLCASSRLAGEETQYFGPGTRLLVL.

V usage is TRBV2 and J usage is TRBJ2-2; D gene ambiguous. The CDR3 covers 15 residues. Germline V CDR1 and CDR2: SNHLY, FYNNEI. V shed 3 bases and J shed 5 bases, with 13 bases lying between them. The CDR3 bases are TGTGCCAGCAGTGATCGGCGGCTTTGGACCGGGGAGCTGTTTTTT. It encodes CASSDRRLWTGELFF.